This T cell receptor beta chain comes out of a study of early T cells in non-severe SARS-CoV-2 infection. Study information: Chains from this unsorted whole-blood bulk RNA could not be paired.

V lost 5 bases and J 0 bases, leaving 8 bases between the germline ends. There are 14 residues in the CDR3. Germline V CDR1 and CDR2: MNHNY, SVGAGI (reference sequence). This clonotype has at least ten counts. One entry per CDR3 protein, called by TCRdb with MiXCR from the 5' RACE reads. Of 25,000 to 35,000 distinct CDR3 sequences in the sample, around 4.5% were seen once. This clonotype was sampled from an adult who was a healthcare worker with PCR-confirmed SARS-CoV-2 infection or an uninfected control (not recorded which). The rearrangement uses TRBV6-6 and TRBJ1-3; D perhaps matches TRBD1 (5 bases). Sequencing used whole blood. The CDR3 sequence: CASSETGSGNTIYF. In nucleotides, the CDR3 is TGTGCCAGCAGTGAAACAGGCTCTGGAAACACCATATATTTT.